A selection of T cell receptor beta chains follows, all from one sample in a study. TCRdb re-called the 5' RACE reads through MiXCR, storing one row per CDR3 protein. The sample has 4,000 to 5,000 distinct CDR3 sequences, more than 60% seen once. Sequencing was done on a sample of Tregs sorted from blood. The receptors were gathered from a female donor with breast cancer. Each CDR3 is given with its conserved first and last residue. A D gene is named only where the DNA matches it firmly. Not all rows give a size; the values are once, few, many and, for expanded clones, a class.

d_gene: TRBD1
v_gene: TRBV12-3/TRBV12-4
j_gene: TRBJ2-7
abundance: .
CDR3nt: TGTGCCAGCAGTTTAGGGCAGGGGGTGGTGGAGCAGTACTTC
CDR3aa: CASSLGQGVVEQYF

d_gene: .
v_gene: TRBV6-1
j_gene: TRBJ1-1
abundance: .
CDR3nt: TGTGCCAGCATCCCCATGAACACTGAAGCTTTCTTT
CDR3aa: CASIPMNTEAFF

d_gene: TRBD2
v_gene: TRBV5-1
j_gene: TRBJ2-1
abundance: .
CDR3nt: TGCGCCAGCAGCTGGACTAGCGGGATCAATGAGCAGTTCTTC
CDR3aa: CASSWTSGINEQFF

d_gene: .
v_gene: TRBV20-1
j_gene: TRBJ2-7
abundance: .
CDR3nt: TGCAGTGCAGCGGCCAGGGGGGACTACGAGCAGTACTTC
CDR3aa: CSAAARGDYEQYF

d_gene: TRBD1
v_gene: TRBV7-6
j_gene: TRBJ2-3
abundance: .
CDR3nt: TGTGCCAGCAGCTTAGGGACAGGGCGCACAGATACGCAGTATTTT
CDR3aa: CASSLGTGRTDTQYF

d_gene: .
v_gene: TRBV27
j_gene: TRBJ2-1
abundance: .
CDR3nt: TGTGCCAGCAGTTTAGGGCTAGAGGGTCTGTTCTTC
CDR3aa: CASSLGLEGLFF

d_gene: TRBD2
v_gene: TRBV5-1
j_gene: TRBJ2-2
abundance: .
CDR3nt: TGCGCCAGCAGCTTGGTCCCAGCGGGGATGAACACCGGGGAGCTGTTTTTT
CDR3aa: CASSLVPAGMNTGELFF

d_gene: .
v_gene: TRBV2
j_gene: TRBJ2-7
abundance: .
CDR3nt: TGTGCCAGCACCAGGGATACCTACGAGCAGTACTTC
CDR3aa: CASTRDTYEQYF

d_gene: TRBD2
v_gene: TRBV6-6
j_gene: TRBJ2-1
abundance: .
CDR3nt: TGTGCCAGCAGCCGATCTAGCGGCAATGAGCAGTTCTTC
CDR3aa: CASSRSSGNEQFF

d_gene: TRBD1
v_gene: TRBV2
j_gene: TRBJ2-1
abundance: .
CDR3nt: TGTGCCAGCAGTGACAGGGGGCGAATGGGGAATGAGCAGTTCTTC
CDR3aa: CASSDRGRMGNEQFF

d_gene: .
v_gene: TRBV7-6
j_gene: TRBJ2-2
abundance: .
CDR3nt: TGTGCCAGCAGCTTAGACGGGGCGATCACCGGGGAGCTGTTTTTT
CDR3aa: CASSLDGAITGELFF

d_gene: .
v_gene: TRBV12-3/TRBV12-4
j_gene: TRBJ2-1
abundance: .
CDR3nt: TGTGCCAGCAGTCTAGGGGTATTAGGGGATGAGCAGTTCTTC
CDR3aa: CASSLGVLGDEQFF

d_gene: TRBD1
v_gene: TRBV7-3
j_gene: TRBJ2-3
abundance: few
CDR3nt: TGTGCCAGCAGCCTCCGTGGGGGACAGGGGGCAGATACGCAGTATTTT
CDR3aa: CASSLRGGQGADTQYF

d_gene: .
v_gene: TRBV12-3/TRBV12-4
j_gene: TRBJ2-5
abundance: .
CDR3nt: TGTGCCAGCCAAAGGGGGTCGGGGGAGACCCAGTACTTC
CDR3aa: CASQRGSGETQYF

d_gene: TRBD1
v_gene: TRBV7-8
j_gene: TRBJ1-6
abundance: .
CDR3nt: TGTGCCAGCAGCTTAGTTGGCGGGACAGGGAGTTCACCCCTCCACTTT
CDR3aa: CASSLVGGTGSSPLHF

d_gene: .
v_gene: TRBV6-1
j_gene: TRBJ2-7
abundance: .
CDR3nt: TGTGCCAGCAGTGAAGCGTTCGGGAAGGTCTACGAGCAGTACTTC
CDR3aa: CASSEAFGKVYEQYF

d_gene: .
v_gene: TRBV7-6
j_gene: TRBJ1-4
abundance: once
CDR3nt: TGTGCCAGCAGCCGCTTTGGGGGGGCATGGGAAAAACTGTTTTTT
CDR3aa: CASSRFGGAWEKLFF

d_gene: .
v_gene: TRBV30
j_gene: TRBJ2-7
abundance: .
CDR3nt: TGTGCCTGGAGTGGAGGGAACGAGCAGTACTTC
CDR3aa: CAWSGGNEQYF

d_gene: TRBD1
v_gene: TRBV5-1
j_gene: TRBJ2-4
abundance: once
CDR3nt: TGCGCCAGCAGCTTAGGAGACAGGGAAGCCAAAAACATTCAGTACTTC
CDR3aa: CASSLGDREAKNIQYF

d_gene: .
v_gene: TRBV29-1
j_gene: TRBJ1-1
abundance: .
CDR3nt: TGCAGCGTTGAAGATGTACAGGGAGTCACTGAAGCTTTCTTT
CDR3aa: CSVEDVQGVTEAFF